This T cell receptor beta chain was found in a study of vaccination effects on CD4 cells after COVID-19. As for this clone: Antigen: not known.

Profiled with immunoSEQ multiplex PCR; TCRdb holds only in-frame clones, not every one. The table shows about 23,000 clones, with approximately 70% occurring only once. ViraFEST assay sequencing came after antigen-specific CD4+ T cells were expanded with viral peptide pools. Culturing for roughly 9 days preceded CD4+ T cell isolation. The vaccine recipients had no prior SARS-CoV-2 infection, with negative nucleocapsid antibodies. Around 2 million PBMC were placed in each well, which was supplemented with 10 IU/ml IL-2 and approximately 10 ug/ml peptides. Days 3 and 7 were when half the medium was replaced with IL-2 medium. Findings and caveats of the study: Pronounced clonal contraction occurred in clones induced by infection and by vaccine late after vaccination.

The starting material was CD4+ T cells from PBMCs cultured with HCoV-NL63 spike peptides, obtained before COVID-19 vaccination. The receptor was isolated from a human donor who received a COVID-19 vaccine.

The CDR3 DNA reads TGTGCCAGCAGTAAGAGACTAGCGGGAGTCAGTGAGCAGTTCTTC. Its protein is CASSKRLAGVSEQFF. The rearrangement uses TRBV28 and TRBJ2-1; TRBD2 aligns across 12 bases. Per the germline V gene, CDR1 is MDHEN and CDR2 is SYDVKM. The junction had 8 bases not matched to a gene; V was cut back by 5 bases and J by 9 bases. This CDR3 is 15 amino acids long.